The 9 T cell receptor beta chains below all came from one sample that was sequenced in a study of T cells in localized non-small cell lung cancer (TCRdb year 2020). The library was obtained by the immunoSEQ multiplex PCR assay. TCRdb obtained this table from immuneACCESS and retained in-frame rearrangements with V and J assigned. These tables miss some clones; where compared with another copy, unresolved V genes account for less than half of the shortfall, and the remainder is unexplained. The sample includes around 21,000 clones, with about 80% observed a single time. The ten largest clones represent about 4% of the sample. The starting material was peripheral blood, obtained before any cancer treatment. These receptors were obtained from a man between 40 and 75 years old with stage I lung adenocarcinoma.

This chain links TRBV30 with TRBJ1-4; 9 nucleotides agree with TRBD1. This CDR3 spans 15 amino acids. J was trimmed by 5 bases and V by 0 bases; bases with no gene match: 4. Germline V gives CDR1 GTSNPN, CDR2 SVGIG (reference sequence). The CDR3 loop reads CAWSVWGTGNEKLFF. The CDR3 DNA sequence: TGTGCCTGGAGTGTTTGGGGGACAGGGAATGAAAAACTGTTTTTT.

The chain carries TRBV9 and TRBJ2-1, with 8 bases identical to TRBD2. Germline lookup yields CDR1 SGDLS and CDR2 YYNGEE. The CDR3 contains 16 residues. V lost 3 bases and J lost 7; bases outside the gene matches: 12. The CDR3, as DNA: TGTGCCAGCAGCGCACAAAACCCGGGAGGGAAAAATGAGCAGTTCTTC. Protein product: CASSAQNPGGKNEQFF.

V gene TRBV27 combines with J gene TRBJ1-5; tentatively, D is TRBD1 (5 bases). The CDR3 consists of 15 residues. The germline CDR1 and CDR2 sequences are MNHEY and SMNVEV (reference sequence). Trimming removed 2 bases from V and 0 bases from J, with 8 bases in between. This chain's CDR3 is CASSLGGNSNQPQHF. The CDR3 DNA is TGTGCCAGCAGTTTAGGGGGGAATAGCAATCAGCCCCAGCATTTT.

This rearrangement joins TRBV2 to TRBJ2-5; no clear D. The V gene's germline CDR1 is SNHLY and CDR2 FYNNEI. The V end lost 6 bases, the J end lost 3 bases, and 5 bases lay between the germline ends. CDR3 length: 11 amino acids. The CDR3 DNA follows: TGTGCCAGCAGATTGGAAGAGACCCAGTACTTC. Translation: CASRLEETQYF.

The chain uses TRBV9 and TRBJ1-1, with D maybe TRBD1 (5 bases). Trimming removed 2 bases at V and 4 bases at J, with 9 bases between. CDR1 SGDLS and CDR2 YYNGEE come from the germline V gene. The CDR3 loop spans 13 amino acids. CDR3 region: CASSVGTGTEAFF. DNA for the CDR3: TGTGCCAGCAGCGTTGGGACGGGCACTGAAGCTTTCTTT.

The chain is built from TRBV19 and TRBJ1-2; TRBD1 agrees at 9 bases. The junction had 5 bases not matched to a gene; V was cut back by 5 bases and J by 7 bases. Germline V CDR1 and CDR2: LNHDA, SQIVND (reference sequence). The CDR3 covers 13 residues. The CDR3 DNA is TGTGCCAGTAGTGTACAGGGGGCTGTTGGCTACACCTTC. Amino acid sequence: CASSVQGAVGYTF.

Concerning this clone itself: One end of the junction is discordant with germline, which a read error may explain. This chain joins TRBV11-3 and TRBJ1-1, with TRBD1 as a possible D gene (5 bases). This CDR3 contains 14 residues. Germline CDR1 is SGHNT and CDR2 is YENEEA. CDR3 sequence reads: CASSFDGTNAEAFF. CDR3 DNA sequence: TGTGCCAGCAGCTTCGACGGGACGAACGCTGAAGCTTTCTTT.

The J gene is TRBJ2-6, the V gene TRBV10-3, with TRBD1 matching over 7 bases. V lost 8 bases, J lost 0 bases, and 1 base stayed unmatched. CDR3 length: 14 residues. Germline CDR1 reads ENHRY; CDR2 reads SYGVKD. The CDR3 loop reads CAIGTASGANVLTF. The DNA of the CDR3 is TGTGCCATCGGGACAGCCTCTGGGGCCAACGTCCTGACTTTC.

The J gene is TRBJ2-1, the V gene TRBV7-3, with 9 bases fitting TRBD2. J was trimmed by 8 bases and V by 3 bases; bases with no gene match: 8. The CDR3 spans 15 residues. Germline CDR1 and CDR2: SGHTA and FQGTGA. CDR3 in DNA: TGTGCCAGCAGCTTCGGGCTAGCGGGAATCTATGAGCAGTTCTTC. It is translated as CASSFGLAGIYEQFF.